This TCR beta chain was recovered during a study of T-cell reconstitution after alpha-beta-depleted transplantation in children. Unique molecular identifiers were incorporated during preparation of the TCRbeta library. TCRdb fed the PCR reads into MiXCR, producing one record per CDR3 protein. The table lists 380,000 or so distinct CDR3 sequences, roughly 13% of them singletons, with 3.5% to 4.5% in the top ten. V was clipped by 5 bases and J by 4 bases; unmatched bases: 16. CDR1 and CDR2 (germline): LGHNA, YNFKEQ. The CDR3 is 17 residues long. By frequency in the sample, this clonotype is medium-sized (0.01 to 0.1%).

The chain carries TRBV4-2 and TRBJ1-2, with 7 nucleotides matching TRBD1. The receptor was isolated from a human donor who donated a stem cell graft to a child with Fanconi anemia. The material sequenced was PBMCs, taken from the stem cell graft. CDR3 nucleotides: TGTGCCAGCAGCGGCCAAGAGGGACAGCTCGATGTCTATGGCTACACCTTC. Protein product: CASSGQEGQLDVYGYTF.